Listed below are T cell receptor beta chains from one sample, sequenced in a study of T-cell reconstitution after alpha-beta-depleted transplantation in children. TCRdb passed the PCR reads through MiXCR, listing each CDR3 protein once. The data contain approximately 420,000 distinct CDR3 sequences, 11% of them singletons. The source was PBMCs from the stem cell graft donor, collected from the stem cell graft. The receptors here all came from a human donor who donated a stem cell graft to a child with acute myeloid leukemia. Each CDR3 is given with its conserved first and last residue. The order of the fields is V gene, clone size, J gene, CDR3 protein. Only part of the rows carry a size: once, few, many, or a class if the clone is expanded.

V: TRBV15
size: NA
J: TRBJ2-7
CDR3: CATSRVGVYEQYF

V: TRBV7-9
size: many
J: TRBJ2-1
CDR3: CATLNNNEQFF

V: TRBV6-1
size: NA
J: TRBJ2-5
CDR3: CASSGRGRMQTQYF

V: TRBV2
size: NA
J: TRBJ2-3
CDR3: CASRKEGAGDTQYF

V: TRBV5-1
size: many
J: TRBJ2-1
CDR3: CASSPMRRESNEQFF

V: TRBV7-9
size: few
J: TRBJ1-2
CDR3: CASSFGLGRPENYGYTF

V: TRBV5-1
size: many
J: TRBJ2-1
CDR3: CASSLGGLGNEQFF

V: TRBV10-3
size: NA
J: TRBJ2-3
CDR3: CAISDILGSGTDTQYF

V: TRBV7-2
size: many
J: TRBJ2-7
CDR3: CASSEAGGREQYF

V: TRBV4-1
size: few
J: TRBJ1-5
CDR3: CASSQESQINQPQHF

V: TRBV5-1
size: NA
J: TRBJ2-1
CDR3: CASRSTGGAYNEQFF

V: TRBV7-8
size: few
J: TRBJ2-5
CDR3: CASSLGSSSETQYF

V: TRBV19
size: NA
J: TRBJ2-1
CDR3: CASSIAPSSYNEQFF

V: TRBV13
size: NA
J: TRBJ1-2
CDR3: CASSPRRLTSGYTF

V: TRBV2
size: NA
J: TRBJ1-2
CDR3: CASSEEGGYTF

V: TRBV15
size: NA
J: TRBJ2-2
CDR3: CATSRDRDTGELFF

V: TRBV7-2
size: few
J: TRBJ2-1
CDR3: CASSLTRQGNEQFF

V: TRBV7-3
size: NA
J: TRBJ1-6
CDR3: CASSSGQPNSPLHF

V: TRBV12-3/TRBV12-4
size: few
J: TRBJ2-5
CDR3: CASRRGGPAGETQYF

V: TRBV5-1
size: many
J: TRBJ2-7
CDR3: CASSLGLLVDEQYF

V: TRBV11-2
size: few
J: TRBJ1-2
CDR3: CASSMPGRNYGYTF

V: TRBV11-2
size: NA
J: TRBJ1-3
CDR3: CAIAPPSLGNTIYF

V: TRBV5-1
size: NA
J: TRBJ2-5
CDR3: CASSLAPGHQETQYF

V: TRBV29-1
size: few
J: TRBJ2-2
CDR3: CSVVRGGARGTGELFF

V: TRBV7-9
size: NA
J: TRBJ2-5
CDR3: CASSLDGTGEETQYF

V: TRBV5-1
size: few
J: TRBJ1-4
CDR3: CASSPKGPPTNEKLFF

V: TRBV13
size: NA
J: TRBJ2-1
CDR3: CASSPTGQGANEQFF

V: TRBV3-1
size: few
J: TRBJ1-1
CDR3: CASSQDIGLGTEAFF

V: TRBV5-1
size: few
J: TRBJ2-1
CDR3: CASQQGQGALFYNEQFF

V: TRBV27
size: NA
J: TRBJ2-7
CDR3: CASSTEVSYEQYF

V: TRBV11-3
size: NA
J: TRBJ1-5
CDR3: CASSFRVAGNQPHHF

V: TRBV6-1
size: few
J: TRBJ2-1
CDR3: CASSDETGANNEQFF

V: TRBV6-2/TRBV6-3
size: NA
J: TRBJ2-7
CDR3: CASSYGQLINEQYF

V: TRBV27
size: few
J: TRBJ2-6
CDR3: CASTQRSSGANVLTF

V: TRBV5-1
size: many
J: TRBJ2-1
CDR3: CASSIGTEYNEQFF

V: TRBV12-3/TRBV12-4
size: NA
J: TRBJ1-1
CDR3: CASSPVEGRPFF

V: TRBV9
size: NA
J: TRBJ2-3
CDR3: CASSVGGITDTQYF

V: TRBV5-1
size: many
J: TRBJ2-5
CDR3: CASSSALAGGQETQYF

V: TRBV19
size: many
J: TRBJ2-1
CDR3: CASTTGSYNEQFF

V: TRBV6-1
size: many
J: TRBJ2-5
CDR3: CASSRGQQETQYF